The source of this TCR beta chain is a study of cytomegalovirus exposure and HLA in healthy donors. Whole-study results and caveats: Testing in vitro showed a few CMV-associated chains specific for CMV antigens. When a later analysis compared HLA-associated TCR beta chains with equally common others, the HLA-associated chains turned out to be more clonally expanded and to have lower generation probabilities.

The PCR had 60 Vbeta and 13 Jbeta primers. In the original analysis: Counted up in a later analysis, unique TCR beta chains came to about 80 million, with some 11 million shared. The protocol was immunoSEQ multiplex PCR, while the TCRdb copy is restricted to in-frame clones and leaves out a portion. V and J calls and clone size follow that table, whereas D and trimming were derived from the DNA. Among roughly 100,000 clones listed, around 15% were seen once. V was clipped by 2 bases and J by 0 bases, with 6 bases between them. CDR1 is SGDLS and CDR2 is YYNGEE in the germline V gene. This CDR3 spans 14 amino acids. Comment on this clone: Antigen unknown.

Material: PBMCs. This clonotype originated in a female donor in good health and CMV-seronegative. This chain links TRBV9 with TRBJ1-5; maybe TRBD1 (6 bases). The CDR3 loop reads CASSVDSSNQPQHF. The CDR3 coding sequence is TGTGCCAGCAGCGTGGACAGTAGCAATCAGCCCCAGCATTTT.